These T cell receptor beta chains were read from a single sample in a study of STAT5B mutations in CD4+ large granular lymphocyte leukemia. Profiling relied on immunoSEQ multiplex PCR, and the TCRdb table lists in-frame clones only, not all of them. The sample consists of 25,000 to 30,000 clones, around 85% of them appearing once. Input material: CD4+ T cells from blood buffy coats. Source of these receptors: a human donor in good health. CDR3s include the opening cysteine and the closing phenylalanine or tryptophan. Each record gives: J gene, clone size, V gene, D gene, CDR3 protein, CDR3 DNA. D genes are given only for firm matches. Size tells how often a clone was seen (once, few, many) or the class of an expanded clone, and some rows leave it out.

j_call: TRBJ2-1
clone_size: NA
v_call: TRBV13
d_call: NA
cdr3_aa: CASSLSVGARYNEQFF
cdr3_nt: TGTGCCAGCAGCCTTAGTGTAGGGGCGAGGTACAATGAGCAGTTCTTC

j_call: TRBJ1-2
clone_size: NA
v_call: TRBV6-5
d_call: NA
cdr3_aa: CASSYRPRAEYGYTF
cdr3_nt: TGTGCCAGCAGTTACCGTCCTCGGGCAGAATATGGCTACACCTTC

j_call: TRBJ1-6
clone_size: few
v_call: TRBV27
d_call: NA
cdr3_aa: CASSLQGDNSPLHF
cdr3_nt: TGTGCCAGCAGTTTACAAGGAGATAATTCACCCCTCCACTTT

j_call: TRBJ2-1
clone_size: NA
v_call: TRBV27
d_call: NA
cdr3_aa: CASSLTGSGVGNEQFF
cdr3_nt: TGTGCCAGCAGTTTGACAGGTTCGGGGGTTGGGAATGAGCAGTTCTTC

j_call: TRBJ1-1
clone_size: NA
v_call: TRBV21-1
d_call: NA
cdr3_aa: CASSAVPNTEAFF
cdr3_nt: TGTGCCAGCAGTGCTGTTCCGAACACTGAAGCTTTCTTT

j_call: TRBJ1-1
clone_size: NA
v_call: TRBV7-9
d_call: NA
cdr3_aa: CASSLGGSGLEAFF
cdr3_nt: TGTGCCAGCAGCTTAGGGGGGTCGGGCCTGGAAGCTTTCTTT

j_call: TRBJ1-4
clone_size: NA
v_call: TRBV15
d_call: NA
cdr3_aa: CATSGGRGEKLFF
cdr3_nt: TGTGCCACCAGCGGGGGGCGCGGCGAAAAACTGTTTTTT

j_call: TRBJ1-6
clone_size: NA
v_call: TRBV6-6
d_call: NA
cdr3_aa: CASSYSEGLNSPLHF
cdr3_nt: TGTGCCAGCAGTTACTCGGAAGGGCTGAATTCACCCCTCCACTTT

j_call: TRBJ1-1
clone_size: NA
v_call: TRBV11-2
d_call: NA
cdr3_aa: CASSLGQVNTEAFF
cdr3_nt: TGTGCCAGCAGCTTAGGCCAGGTGAACACTGAAGCTTTCTTT

j_call: TRBJ1-2
clone_size: NA
v_call: TRBV19
d_call: TRBD1
cdr3_aa: CASSTATGARDGYTF
cdr3_nt: TGTGCCAGTAGTACCGCGACAGGGGCACGTGATGGCTACACCTTC

j_call: TRBJ2-7
clone_size: NA
v_call: TRBV7-9
d_call: NA
cdr3_aa: CASSLGTAVYEQYF
cdr3_nt: TGTGCCAGCAGCTTGGGTACAGCCGTCTACGAGCAGTACTTC

j_call: TRBJ2-1
clone_size: NA
v_call: TRBV5-1
d_call: TRBD1
cdr3_aa: CASSLGGGTGGYNEQFF
cdr3_nt: TGCGCCAGCAGCTTAGGGGGCGGGACAGGGGGCTACAATGAGCAGTTCTTC

j_call: TRBJ2-1
clone_size: NA
v_call: TRBV7-7
d_call: NA
cdr3_aa: CASSSAGTPGLHEQFF
cdr3_nt: TGTGCTAGCAGCTCAGCCGGGACGCCGGGTCTGCATGAGCAGTTCTTC

j_call: TRBJ2-5
clone_size: NA
v_call: TRBV9
d_call: NA
cdr3_aa: CASSVRGSQETQYF
cdr3_nt: TGTGCCAGCAGCGTACGGGGGTCACAAGAGACCCAGTACTTC

j_call: TRBJ1-4
clone_size: NA
v_call: TRBV21-1
d_call: NA
cdr3_aa: CASSKPARLHLTTNEKLFF
cdr3_nt: TGTGCCAGCAGCAAACCTGCGAGGCTCCACCTTACAACTAATGAAAAACTGTTTTTT

j_call: TRBJ1-2
clone_size: NA
v_call: TRBV6-5
d_call: NA
cdr3_aa: CASTDLTGPYGYTF
cdr3_nt: TGTGCCAGCACCGATCTTACAGGGCCCTATGGCTACACCTTC

j_call: TRBJ1-4
clone_size: NA
v_call: TRBV27
d_call: TRBD1
cdr3_aa: CASRGRTGGEGDNEKLFF
cdr3_nt: TGTGCCAGCAGGGGGAGGACAGGGGGCGAAGGTGATAATGAAAAACTGTTTTTT

j_call: TRBJ1-3
clone_size: NA
v_call: TRBV11-1
d_call: NA
cdr3_aa: CASSFDPDRNTIYF
cdr3_nt: TGTGCCAGCAGCTTCGACCCGGACAGAAACACCATATATTTT